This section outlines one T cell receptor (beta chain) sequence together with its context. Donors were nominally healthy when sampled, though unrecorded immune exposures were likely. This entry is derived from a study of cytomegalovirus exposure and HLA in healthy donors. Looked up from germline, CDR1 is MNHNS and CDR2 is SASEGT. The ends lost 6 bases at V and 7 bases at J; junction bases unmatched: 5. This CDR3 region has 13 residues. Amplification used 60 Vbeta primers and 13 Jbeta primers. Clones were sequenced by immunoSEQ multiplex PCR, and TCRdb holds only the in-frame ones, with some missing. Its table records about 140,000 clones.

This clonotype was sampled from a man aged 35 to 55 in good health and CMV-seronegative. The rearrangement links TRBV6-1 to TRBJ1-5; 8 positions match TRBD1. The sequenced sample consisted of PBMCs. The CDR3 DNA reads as TGTGCCAGCAGCGGACAGGGATACCAGCCCCAGCATTTT. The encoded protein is CASSGQGYQPQHF.